The T cell receptor beta chain described here comes from a study of CD8 T cells in ankylosing spondylitis. A note on this clonotype: The antigen remains undetermined.

The CDR3 spans 15 residues. V dropped 7 bases and J dropped 2; count of bases not matched to a gene: 6. CDR1 and CDR2 (germline): SQVTM, ANQGSEA. MiXCR, applied by TCRdb to the 5' RACE reads, yields one record per CDR3 protein. Among about 360,000 distinct CDR3 sequences listed, 20% to 25% were seen once. Findings of the study overall: Blood from ankylosing spondylitis patients appeared to carry a characteristic roughly 8-variant TCR beta motif.

Input material: blood, either unsorted or a sorted T cell fraction (not recorded which). This sequence was found in a male donor with ankylosing spondylitis or in good health (not recorded which). The chain joins TRBV29-1 to TRBJ2-7; 15 positions match TRBD2. The CDR3 reads CSARTSGGAAYEQYF. The CDR3 DNA reads as TGCAGCGCACGGACTAGCGGGGGGGCGGCCTACGAGCAGTACTTC.